The clone carrying this TCR beta chain was observed a single time. Measured with immunoSEQ multiplex PCR; TCRdb has only the in-frame clones, and not every one. The table has 55,000 to 75,000 clones, 91% seen once. Germline CDR1 is LGHNA and CDR2 is YSLEER. V gave up 4 bases and J gave up 6 bases, with 21 bases separating them. The CDR3 sequence is 16 residues long. The data were taken from a study of technical replicates of blood from a handful of donors. Input material: PBMCs. This TCR was sampled from a human donor in good health. Some clones in this sample may be carry-over from other donors' samples. The chain combines TRBV4-3 with TRBJ2-5; D might be TRBD2 (6 bases). The CDR3 sequence: CASSPGELAPYKTQYF. The CDR3, as DNA: TGCGCCAGCAGCCCGGGGGAGCTAGCGCCCTATAAGACCCAGTACTTC.